This TCR beta chain was found in a study of PD-L1 blockade in urothelial cancer (dated by TCRdb to about 2017). About the study as a whole: Every patient began therapy in about 2014 and was given atezolizumab 1,200 mg intravenously every 3 weeks. In the same patients, whole exome sequencing and RNA sequencing of pretreatment tumors were performed in addition to TCR sequencing. Some 30 patients had pretreatment blood TCR-seq, some 25 had at least one posttreatment blood collection, and some 25 had tumor TCR-seq. Durable clinical benefit was achieved by nine patients but not by the remaining 20. Pretreatment tumor samples, along with matched peripheral blood serially collected before and after atezolizumab treatment, were subjected to TCR sequencing. Patients had an ECOG performance status of 0 or 1 and had received between 0 and 3 prior chemotherapy regimens. An exploratory multi-omic analysis was conducted of the somatic, immune and clinical correlates of response to PD-L1 blockade with atezolizumab in urothelial cancer. Blood samples were analyzed 3 weeks after the start of treatment (second dose) and 6 weeks after the start of treatment. Durable clinical benefit was defined as a progression-free survival longer than 6 months, and TCR features were additionally tested against progression-free survival and overall survival. Twenty-five of 29 patients were identified as males with urothelial cancer of bladder origin, and a prior smoking history was reported by 18 of 29 patients. A median of 141,255 T cells and 83,000 or so unique TCRs was obtained from blood samples, and a median clonality of around 0.08 was observed.

Details on this clone: The antigen it recognizes is unknown. No much larger clonotype is one base removed from it; base qualities were not supplied.

The CDR3 numbers 14 residues from cysteine through phenylalanine. CDR3 DNA is the only sequence kept; it has 42 bases, read in frame from the first base. CDR1 and CDR2, per the germline V gene, are SNHLY and FYNNEI. From V the trimming removes 4 bases and from J it removes 2 bases, while the gene matches leave 3 bases of the junction unaccounted for. Synthetic TCR analog templates were spiked into each PCR to estimate absolute template abundance from read counts. Using the immunoSEQ assay, TCRbeta CDR3 regions were amplified from genomic DNA with bias-controlled V and J gene primers. Sequencing of rearranged TCRbeta segments was done at approximately 20X coverage. As for the authors' bioinformatics: Clustering was used to correct sequencing errors, and CDR3s were annotated against IMGT so that V, D and J genes could be assigned. Downstream analyses used only productive TCRbeta rearrangements and left out out-of-frame or stop-codon sequences. Clonality was calculated as one minus the Shannon entropy normalized by the log of the number of unique productive sequences. Fisher's exact test with Benjamini-Hochberg correction, using a cutoff of adjusted p below 0.01, was how clones that differed between time points or between blood and tumor were identified. TCRdb limited this immuneACCESS table to in-frame rearrangements with V and J called. A share of clones is missing; checked studies link under half to unresolved V genes, and the rest is unexplained. The D gene and trimming were derived from the DNA, and the V and J assignments and clone size from that table. The sample table lists approximately 48,000 clones, 79% of them with a count of one. Around 9.3% of the sample is held by the ten biggest clonotypes.

Broader findings and caveats from the paper: Patients with durable benefit showed greater expansion of tumor-associated TCR clones in peripheral blood 3 weeks after starting treatment (n = 22, p = 0.022). Because the sample size was small (n of about 30) and many of the analyses were exploratory, the results are meant to be hypothesis-generating. A pretreatment peripheral blood TCR clonality below the median was linked to improved progression-free and overall survival.

The sample's time point label is to be understood as: pretreatment peripheral blood. A cohort of 25 to 35 patients with locally advanced or metastatic urothelial carcinoma, treated at Memorial Sloan Kettering on a trial protocol, was included. Peripheral blood mononuclear cells were collected pretreatment and during treatment, with between 1 and 8 total time points obtained per patient. The Qiagen DNeasy Blood extraction kit was used to purify genomic DNA from total PBMCs and from tumor samples. Collected pretreatment and during treatment, PBMCs were isolated and stored as previously described. The clonotype comes from a man in his sixties or seventies with urothelial cancer. The sample here was PBMCs, taken around atezolizumab (anti-PD-L1) treatment. The V gene is TRBV2 and the J gene is TRBJ1-2, with TRBD1 matching 8 junction bases. The nucleotide sequence is TGTGCCAGCAGTGCTCGACAGGGGAACTATGGCTACACCTTC. Its protein is CASSARQGNYGYTF.